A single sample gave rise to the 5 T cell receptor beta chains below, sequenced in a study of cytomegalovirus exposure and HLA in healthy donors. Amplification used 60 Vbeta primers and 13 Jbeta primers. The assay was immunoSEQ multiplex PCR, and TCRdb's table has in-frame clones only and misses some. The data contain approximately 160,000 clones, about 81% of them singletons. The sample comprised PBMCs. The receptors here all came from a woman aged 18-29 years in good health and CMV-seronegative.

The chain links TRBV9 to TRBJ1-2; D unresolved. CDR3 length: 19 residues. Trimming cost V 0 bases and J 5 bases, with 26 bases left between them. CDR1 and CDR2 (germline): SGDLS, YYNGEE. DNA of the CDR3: TGTGCCAGCAGCGTAGGGCCCTCGTACGGTGGGATCGGGGAATATGGCTACACCTTC. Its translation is CASSVGPSYGGIGEYGYTF.

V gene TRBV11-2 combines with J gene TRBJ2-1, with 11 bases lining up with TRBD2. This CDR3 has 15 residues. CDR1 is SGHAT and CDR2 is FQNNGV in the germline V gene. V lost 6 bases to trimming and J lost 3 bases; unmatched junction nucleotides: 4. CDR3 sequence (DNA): TGTGCCAGCAGGACGGGACTAGCGGACTACAATGAGCAGTTCTTC. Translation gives CASRTGLADYNEQFF.

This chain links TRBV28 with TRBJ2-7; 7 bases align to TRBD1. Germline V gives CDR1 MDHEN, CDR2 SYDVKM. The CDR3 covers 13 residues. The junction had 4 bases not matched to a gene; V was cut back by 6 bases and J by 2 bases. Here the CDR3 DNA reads TGTGCCAGCAGGATGACAGGGCCCTACGAGCAGTACTTC. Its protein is CASRMTGPYEQYF. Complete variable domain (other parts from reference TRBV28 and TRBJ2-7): DVKVTQSSRYLVKRTGEKVFLECVQDMDHENMFWYRQDPGLGLRLIYFSYDVKMKEKGDIPEGYSVSREKKERFSLILESASTNQTSMYLCASRMTGPYEQYFGPGTRLTVT.

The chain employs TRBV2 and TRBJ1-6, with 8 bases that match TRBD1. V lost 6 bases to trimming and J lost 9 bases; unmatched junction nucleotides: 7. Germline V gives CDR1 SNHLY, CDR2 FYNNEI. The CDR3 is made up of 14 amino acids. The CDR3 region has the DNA TGTGCCAGCAGGCCGGGACAGGCAAGTTCACCCCTCCACTTT. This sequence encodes CASRPGQASSPLHF.

The CDR3 DNA sequence: TGTGCCAGCAGCCCTCTGCGGGGTGGCAACTATGGCTACACCTTC. This gives the protein CASSPLRGGNYGYTF. The rearrangement links TRBV11-1 to TRBJ1-2; D is undetermined. The V gene lost 5 bases and the J gene lost 2 bases, with 15 bases spanning the gap. Germline V gene lookup returns CDR1 SGHAT and CDR2 FQDESV (reference sequence). The CDR3 covers 15 residues.